The 18 T cell receptor beta chains below come from one sample, sequenced in a study of siplizumab effects on memory and regulatory T cells. The method was immunoSEQ multiplex PCR; TCRdb's version includes in-frame clones alone and lacks a portion of them. This sample has tens of thousands of clones, with just under 95% found just once. The source material was CD8+ T cells sorted from blood. The receptors derive from a human donor in good health.

A word on this clone: The same CDR3 is also encoded by other DNA sequences in this sample. The chain is built from TRBV7-9 and TRBJ2-7; tentative D call: TRBD2 (5 bases). This CDR3 spans 12 amino acids. CDR1 is SEHNR, CDR2 FQNEAQ, per germline (reference sequence). Trimming took off 5 bases at V and 3 bases at J, with 8 bases between the two ends. The DNA for the CDR3 is TGTGCCAGCAGCAGCCGGGACTACGAGCAGTACTTC. Translated, it gives CASSSRDYEQYF.

This chain joins TRBV28 and TRBJ1-1; no clear D gene. From germline, CDR1 is MDHEN and CDR2 SYDVKM. V was pared by 4 bases and J by 1 base, with 7 bases between. The CDR3 extends over 13 amino acids. The CDR3 sequence: CASSSHPNTEAFF. In DNA, the CDR3 is TGTGCCAGCAGTTCCCACCCGAACACTGAAGCTTTCTTT.

In its sample, this clone was seen a few times. The rearrangement links TRBV9 to TRBJ1-1; TRBD1 might be the D (5 bases). The CDR3 is made up of 15 amino acids. Looked up from germline, CDR1 is SGDLS and CDR2 is YYNGEE. V was pared by 4 bases and J by 5 bases, with 18 bases between. CDR3 region: CASSSDRDLSTEAFF. The CDR3 DNA reads as TGTGCCAGCAGCTCTGACCGGGACCTAAGTACTGAAGCTTTCTTT.

The chain links TRBV27 to TRBJ2-1; TRBD2 matches at 10 bases. CDR1 and CDR2 from the germline V gene are MNHEY and SMNVEV (reference sequence). The CDR3 contains 17 residues. J was trimmed by 5 bases and V by 3 bases; bases with no gene match: 10. CDR3 sequence: CASSFPALAGIHNEQFF. CDR3 coding DNA: TGTGCCAGCAGTTTCCCCGCACTAGCGGGAATCCACAATGAGCAGTTCTTC.

The chain carries TRBV19 and TRBJ1-1; D is perhaps TRBD1 (5 bases). The germline V gene has CDR1 LNHDA and CDR2 SQIVND (reference sequence). The CDR3 sequence is 14 residues long. Trimming removed 3 bases at V and 3 bases at J, with 11 bases between. The CDR3 DNA is TGTGCCAGTAGTATCAAGGTGGGACACACTGAAGCTTTCTTT. As protein: CASSIKVGHTEAFF.

This chain joins TRBV7-9 and TRBJ2-1, with D unresolved. CDR1 SEHNR and CDR2 FQNEAQ come from the germline V gene (reference sequence). Trimming shortened V by 1 base and J by 10 bases, and 14 bases separated the two germline ends. This CDR3 has 14 residues. This CDR3 is CASSLGLRPLEQFF. DNA for the CDR3: TGTGCCAGCAGCTTAGGGCTTCGCCCTTTGGAGCAGTTCTTC.

The chain carries TRBV10-2 and TRBJ1-2; D remains ambiguous. CDR1 WSHSY and CDR2 SAAADI come from the germline V gene. The CDR3 is 13 residues long. V gave up 2 bases and J gave up 4 bases, with 8 bases separating them. Here the CDR3 DNA reads TGCGCCAGCAGTGAGCTAGGCGTCTATGGCTACACCTTC. The encoded protein is CASSELGVYGYTF.

V is TRBV7-3 and J is TRBJ1-1; 8 bases fit TRBD1. The CDR3 consists of 14 residues. Germline V gene data show CDR1 as SGHTA and CDR2 as FQGTGA. V shed 5 bases and J 6 bases; nucleotides not matched to a gene: 8. Here the CDR3 reads CASSPLDRGSEAFF. The CDR3 coding sequence is TGTGCCAGCAGCCCGTTAGACAGGGGATCTGAAGCTTTCTTT.

The chain recombines TRBV7-9 with TRBJ2-7; 10 bases agree with TRBD1. V was clipped by 5 bases and J by 7 bases; unmatched bases: 14. Germline V lookup: CDR1 SEHNR, CDR2 FQNEAQ (reference sequence). The CDR3 spans 16 residues. The CDR3 spells CASSPGTGVQSREQYF. The CDR3 bases are TGTGCCAGCAGCCCCGGGACAGGGGTCCAGTCGCGAGAGCAGTACTTC.

The V and J genes are TRBV6-1 and TRBJ1-2, with unresolved D. V was shortened by 5 bases and J by 3 bases, with 10 bases between the two germline ends. In germline, CDR1 is MNHNS, CDR2 SASEGT. The CDR3 runs to 13 residues. CDR3 bases: TGTGCCAGCAGTTCAGGACGCTACTATGGCTACACCTTC. Encoded protein: CASSSGRYYGYTF.

This chain connects TRBV25-1 to TRBJ2-3, with no clear D. The germline CDR1 and CDR2 sequences are MGHDK and SYGVNS. There are 12 residues in the CDR3. Trimming removed 6 bases from V and 10 bases from J, with 14 bases in between. CDR3 amino acids: CASRSPEFAQYF. For the CDR3, the DNA is TGTGCCAGCAGATCCCCGGAGTTTGCGCAGTATTTT.

This chain links TRBV7-8 with TRBJ1-3; D gene unclear. The V end was cut by 7 bases, the J end by 4 bases, with 5 bases between. Germline CDR1 SGHVS, CDR2 FQNEAQ. The CDR3 covers 11 residues. The CDR3 DNA is TGTGCCAGCACCCTGGGAAACACCATATATTTT. Encoded protein: CASTLGNTIYF.

This sequence joins TRBV27 and TRBJ1-5; D unresolved. This CDR3 has 15 amino acids. Germline values: CDR1 MNHEY, CDR2 SMNVEV (reference sequence). V lost 6 bases to trimming and J lost 8 bases, with 20 bases between them. The CDR3 sequence: CASRRSGNPNEPQHF. As DNA, the CDR3 is TGTGCCAGCAGAAGATCTGGGAATCCCAACGAGCCCCAGCATTTT.

CDR3 nucleotide sequence: TGTGCCAGCAGTTTATCGACTAGCGGTTCCTACGAGCAGTACTTC. Residues: CASSLSTSGSYEQYF. V gene TRBV6-5 combines with J gene TRBJ2-7; 9 bases fit TRBD2. The V segment lost 4 bases and the J segment 1 base; nucleotides outside the gene matches: 5. Germline values: CDR1 MNHEY, CDR2 SVGAGI. The CDR3 sequence is 15 residues long.

The chain carries TRBV21-1 and TRBJ2-7; the table's D call, TRBD2, was not checked against the DNA. TRBV21-1 is given as a pseudogene. There are 16 residues in the CDR3. As DNA, the CDR3 is TGTGCCAGTCTGTGCGGGAAGTCCTCGCCACCCAGCGAGCAGTACTTC. Translating it yields CASLCGKSSPPSEQYF.

The chain carries TRBV28 and TRBJ1-5, with D uncertain. Trimming removed 7 bases from V and 5 bases from J, with 12 bases in between. Germline CDR1 MDHEN, CDR2 SYDVKM. The CDR3 contains 13 residues. The CDR3 sequence: CASTDGVDQPQHF. As DNA, the CDR3 is TGTGCCAGCACCGATGGAGTAGATCAGCCCCAGCATTTT.

The chain employs TRBV10-3 and TRBJ2-3, with 9 bases aligning to TRBD1. The CDR3 contains 16 residues. V lost 6 bases, J lost 7 bases, and 14 bases stayed unmatched. Germline CDR1 ENHRY, CDR2 SYGVKD. The CDR3 nucleotides are TGTGCCATCAGCCCCGATTGGGACAGGGAGCTAAATACGCAGTATTTT. This codes for CAISPDWDRELNTQYF.

This rearrangement joins TRBV30 to TRBJ2-3; a weak D match, TRBD1 (6 bases). The CDR3 extends over 15 amino acids. Germline loops: CDR1 GTSNPN, CDR2 SVGIG (reference sequence). V lost 0 bases, J lost 3 bases, and 13 bases lay in between. CDR3: CAWSVTGQSTDTQYF. The CDR3 DNA is TGTGCCTGGAGTGTCACAGGGCAATCGACAGATACGCAGTATTTT.